One and the same sample provided the 5 T cell receptor beta chains below, sequenced in a study of regulatory T cells in long-lasting Graves disease. Specified time point: newly diagnosed GD, antithyroid drugs for less than 3 months. Researchers made the TCR library from RNA that was extracted from PBMCs. Building the TCR beta libraries relied on iRepertoire HTBI primers, and CDR3 regions underwent Arm-PCR. A single record per CDR3 protein comes from TCRdb applying MiXCR to the multiplex PCR reads. The table records 440,000 or so distinct CDR3 sequences, about 17% of them present only once. The same data also contributed to another study, on T cells in Graves' hyperthyroidism and ophthalmopathy.

Sequenced here: peripheral blood mononuclear cells (PBMCs), sampled at new diagnosis, from a patient treated with antithyroid drugs. Every receptor here comes from a woman in her 30s with Graves disease.

This clonotype has a handful of counts. The chain links TRBV20-1 to TRBJ1-1; the match to TRBD1 covers 9 bases. The CDR3 has 14 amino acids. V lost 0 bases to trimming and J lost 2 bases; unmatched junction nucleotides: 1. The germline V gene encodes CDR1 DFQATT and CDR2 SNEGSKA (reference sequence). CDR3 bases: TGCAGTGCTAGAGAAACAGGGGGCAACACTGAAGCTTTCTTT. This gives the protein CSARETGGNTEAFF.

This clonotype was counted at least ten times. J is TRBJ2-7 and V is TRBV7-2, with 10 nucleotides matching TRBD1. Germline V gene sequence: CDR1 SGHTA, CDR2 FQGNSA. With 3 bases clipped from V and 3 bases from J, the junction kept 5 bases outside the gene matches. This CDR3 has 15 residues. The CDR3 nucleotides are TGTGCCAGCAGCTTTACCGGGACAGGGGTCTACGAGCAGTACTTC. Translating it yields CASSFTGTGVYEQYF.

Many counts were recorded for this clonotype. The CDR3: CSAWTSGHYEQYF. Written as DNA, the CDR3 is TGCAGTGCTTGGACTAGCGGCCACTACGAGCAGTACTTC. The genes are TRBV20-1 and TRBJ2-7; 10 bases are shared with TRBD2. The CDR3 has 13 residues. In germline, CDR1 is DFQATT, CDR2 SNEGSKA (reference sequence). The junction had 4 bases not matched to a gene; V was cut back by 5 bases and J by 3 bases.

This clonotype was counted only a few times. V and J are TRBV7-9 and TRBJ2-5; possible D gene TRBD1, 6 bases. The V end was cut by 5 bases, the J end by 2 bases, with 15 bases between. The CDR3 has 15 amino acids. Germline V lookup: CDR1 SEHNR, CDR2 FQNEAQ (reference sequence). The CDR3 DNA reads as TGTGCCAGCAGCCACACGGGACACGAGCAAGAGACCCAGTACTTC. It specifies CASSHTGHEQETQYF. Full variable domain (outside the CDR3, taken from reference TRBV7-9 and TRBJ2-5): DTGVSQNPRHKITKRGQNVTFRCDPISEHNRLYWYRQTLGQGPEFLTYFQNEAQLEKSRLLSDRFSAERPKGSFSTLEIQRTEQGDSAMYLCASSHTGHEQETQYFGPGTRLLVL.

Many counts were recorded for this clonotype. The chain joins TRBV2 to TRBJ1-1; no firm D call. This CDR3 region has 15 residues. Trimming left V 7 bases short and J 8 bases short, with 23 bases between. From germline, CDR1 is SNHLY and CDR2 FYNNEI. The CDR3 region is CASNPGNTGRREAFF. CDR3 DNA sequence: TGTGCCAGCAACCCGGGAAACACGGGTCGGAGGGAAGCTTTCTTT.